This TCR beta chain was recovered during a study of CD8+ T cells in alopecia areata. Germline CDR1 is GTSNPN and CDR2 is SVGIG (reference sequence). CDR3 length: 11 residues. V was trimmed by 4 bases and J by 3 bases, leaving 7 bases between them. This clone appeared a single time. Treatment described: oral pan-JAK inhibitor, 5-10 mg twice daily. RNA extraction was followed by reverse transcription into cDNA, which acted as the sequencing template. Produced via immunoSEQ multiplex PCR; TCRdb's table is partial and in-frame only. The repertoire holds 150,000 to 200,000 clones, around 60% seen once, with approximately 1.4% in the top ten.

The clonotype comes from a human donor with alopecia areata. The sample here was CD4+ T cells sorted from blood, taken around week 49, from a patient treated with tofacitinib. V is TRBV30 and J is TRBJ2-7; D might be TRBD1 or TRBD2, each matching 5 bases. DNA of the CDR3: TGTGCCTGGATGGGGGTCTACGAGCAGTACTTC. It specifies CAWMGVYEQYF.